The next 3 T cell receptor beta chains were all read from a single sample in a study of CD8 T cells in ankylosing spondylitis. Findings and limits, study-wide: Apparently characteristic of ankylosing spondylitis blood was a TCR beta motif (eight highly homologous variants).

One entry per CDR3 protein results from TCRdb running MiXCR on the 5' RACE reads. The sample contains some 220,000 distinct CDR3 sequences, 5.5% to 7.5% of which appear only once. Antigens for these TCRs are unknown. Sequencing used blood, either unsorted or a sorted T cell fraction (not recorded which). These receptors all stem from a male donor with ankylosing spondylitis.

This clonotype was seen at least ten times. This sequence joins TRBV11-2 and TRBJ2-5; the D gene is possibly TRBD2 (5 bases). Germline CDR1 reads SGHAT; CDR2 reads FQNNGV. The CDR3 runs to 13 residues. V was trimmed by 1 base and J by 13 bases, leaving 16 bases between them. The CDR3 protein is CASSLVTPGEGYF. The CDR3 DNA is TGTGCCAGCAGCTTAGTAACACCGGGTGAGGGGTACTTC.

This clonotype was found many times. The chain couples TRBV7-2 to TRBJ2-2; D gene uncertain. Germline values: CDR1 SGHTA, CDR2 FQGNSA. This CDR3 has 13 amino acids. Trimming cost V 5 bases and J 6 bases, with 10 bases left between them. The CDR3 DNA reads TGTGCCAGCAGCCCTCGGATGGCCGGGGAGCTGTTTTTT. Translating it yields CASSPRMAGELFF.

This clonotype appeared many times. This sequence joins TRBV6-1 and TRBJ1-6, with D possibly matching TRBD1 (5 bases). The CDR3 runs 17 residues. V gave up 4 bases and J gave up 2 bases, with 15 bases separating them. Germline CDR1 and CDR2: MNHNS and SASEGT. The DNA for the CDR3 is TGTGCCAGCAGTGCCTGGGGGAGGGACCCCTATAATTCACCCCTCCACTTT. It encodes CASSAWGRDPYNSPLHF.